What follows is one TCR beta chain and its context. Its antigen is still unknown. The data originate from a study of T cell responses to AZD1222 COVID-19 vaccine. Study conclusions and caveats: Once two AZD1222 doses were given, Spike-specific TCR breadth and depth went up. Among the donors, most were white British and more were female, and clonal diversity was possibly underestimated.

Sequencing used immunoSEQ multiplex PCR; TCRdb keeps in-frame clones, though not all of them. The data hold some 92,000 clones, with roughly 88% observed a single time. The CDR3 is made up of 14 amino acids. From germline, CDR1 is SEHNR and CDR2 FQNEAQ (reference sequence). Trimming stripped 1 base from V and 2 bases from J, with 6 bases between. The material was peripheral blood, obtained on day 0 of AZD1222 vaccination. The V call is TRBV7-9, the J call TRBJ1-3; D unresolved. The TCR originated in an adult in good health. The CDR3 here is CASSLGGAGNTIYF. The CDR3 DNA follows: TGTGCCAGCAGCTTAGGGGGAGCTGGAAACACCATATATTTT.